This T cell receptor beta chain was sequenced during a study of T cell repertoires in cytomegalovirus infection. A word on this clonotype: Its specificity is not known.

The CDR3 is 15 residues long. V trimming: 4 bases; J trimming: 0 bases; junction bases outside the gene matches: 4. Germline assignment: CDR1 MDHEN and CDR2 SYDVKM. A single record per CDR3 protein comes from TCRdb applying MiXCR to the reads. The sample contains 40,000 to 55,000 distinct CDR3 sequences, about a fifth of which appear only once. This sequence was found in a human donor in good health (CMV status not recorded). Some clones in this sample may be carry-over from other donors' samples. The chain has TRBV28 and TRBJ2-3; TRBD1 matches 7 bases. Sequencing was performed on CD8+ T cells from cultured PBMCs, taken from culture after CMV antigen stimulation. CDR3 DNA: TGTGCCAGCAGTTCCCACAGGGGTAGCACAGATACGCAGTATTTT. Protein: CASSSHRGSTDTQYF.